These 21 T cell receptor beta chains originate from one sample sequenced in a study of CD8 T cells in ankylosing spondylitis. TCRdb redid the calling of the 5' RACE reads with MiXCR, one entry per CDR3 protein. The table has 150,000 or so distinct CDR3 sequences, roughly 10% seen once. Sequenced sample: blood, either unsorted or a sorted T cell fraction (not recorded which). Source of these receptors: a male donor with ankylosing spondylitis or in good health (not recorded which).

This clonotype was seen a handful of times. The chain carries TRBV6-5 and TRBJ2-2; tentatively, D is TRBD2 (5 bases). The CDR3 is 18 amino acids. Germline CDR1 reads MNHEY; CDR2 reads SVGAGI. Trimming pared 0 bases from V and 6 bases from J, leaving 20 bases between. CDR3 protein: CASSYSTPAETISGELFF. CDR3 DNA: TGTGCCAGCAGTTACTCGACGCCGGCCGAGACTATCTCCGGGGAGCTGTTTTTT.

This clonotype was seen many times. The rearrangement uses TRBV2 and TRBJ2-7; D uncertain. This CDR3 is built from 14 residues. CDR1 and CDR2 (germline): SNHLY, FYNNEI. Trimming left V 4 bases short and J 2 bases short, with 12 bases between. CDR3 sequence reads: CASSGVATPYEQYF. CDR3 coding DNA: TGTGCCAGCAGTGGTGTTGCGACTCCCTACGAGCAGTACTTC.

This clonotype appeared many times. This sequence joins TRBV10-3 and TRBJ1-2, with D possibly matching TRBD1 (5 bases). V was clipped by 7 bases and J by 7 bases, with 19 bases between them. CDR1 is ENHRY, CDR2 SYGVKD, per germline. The CDR3 consists of 14 residues. CDR3 DNA: TGTGCCATCAATATAGGAAGGGACGAGGCTGGCTACACCTTC. Translation gives CAINIGRDEAGYTF.

This clonotype came up many times. The chain employs TRBV5-1 and TRBJ2-7, with 11 bases fitting TRBD2. V gave up 4 bases and J gave up 2 bases; unmatched junction bases: 2. Looked up from germline, CDR1 is SGHRS and CDR2 is YFSETQ. The CDR3 runs to 14 residues. CDR3 nucleotide sequence: TGCGCCAGCAGCCTTAGCGGGGGGGCCTACGAGCAGTACTTC. Translating it yields CASSLSGGAYEQYF. Full variable domain (rest looked up from reference TRBV5-1 and TRBJ2-7): KAGVTQTPRYLIKTRGQQVTLSCSPISGHRSVSWYQQTPGQGLQFLFEYFSETQRNKGNFPGRFSGRQFSNSRSEMNVSTLELGDSALYLCASSLSGGAYEQYFGPGTRLTVT.

There are many counts of this clonotype. CDR3 in amino acids: CSARVGTSTETQYF. The CDR3 DNA follows: TGCAGTGCTAGAGTAGGGACTAGTACAGAGACCCAGTACTTC. The V call is TRBV20-1, the J call TRBJ2-5; 8 positions agree with TRBD2. The CDR3 runs to 14 residues. The J segment lost 4 bases and the V segment lost 1 base, leaving 5 bases of the junction unmatched. Germline CDR1 reads DFQATT; CDR2 reads SNEGSKA (reference sequence).

This clonotype was detected ten times or more. This chain connects TRBV12-3 or TRBV12-4 to TRBJ2-3, with TRBD2 identical over 13 bases. This CDR3 is 16 amino acids long. After removal of 6 bases from V and 2 bases from J, the junction contained 5 bases not matched to a gene. The CDR3 nucleotides are TGTGCCAGCAGAGCCGGACTAGCGGGAGTCACAGATACGCAGTATTTT. It is translated as CASRAGLAGVTDTQYF.

On this clonotype: A much larger clone sits a single nucleotide away, making a read error possible. The chain uses TRBV10-3 and TRBJ2-3; D perhaps matches TRBD1 (6 bases). Germline V CDR1 and CDR2: ENHRY, SYGVKD. This CDR3 region has 15 residues. The V and J ends lost 4 bases and 2 bases respectively, with 13 bases between them. The CDR3 coding sequence is TGTGCCATCAGTGGGGACAAGCTTTCCACAGATACGCAGTATTTT. Amino acid sequence: CAISGDKLSTDTQYF.

This clonotype was counted many times. The V and J genes are TRBV27 and TRBJ2-1, with 8 bases lining up with TRBD1. With 2 bases clipped from V and 2 bases from J, the junction kept 8 bases outside the gene matches. The CDR3 is 17 residues long. CDR1 and CDR2 from the germline V gene are MNHEY and SMNVEV (reference sequence). For the CDR3, the DNA is TGTGCCAGCAGTTTAACCGGGACAGGTGCTCCCTACAATGAGCAGTTCTTC. It is translated as CASSLTGTGAPYNEQFF.

This clonotype appeared many times. This rearrangement joins TRBV29-1 to TRBJ1-4; no clear D. Trimming stripped 4 bases from V and 4 bases from J, with 4 bases between. Germline-derived CDR1 and CDR2 are SQVTM and ANQGSEA. The CDR3 has 11 amino acids. This chain's CDR3 is CSVGINEKLFF. CDR3 in DNA: TGCAGCGTTGGAATTAATGAAAAACTGTTTTTT.

This clonotype was seen a handful of times. Here the CDR3 DNA reads TGTGCCAGCAGTTACTCGTATACTAGCGAAAACTACGAGCAGTACTTC. Translating gives CASSYSYTSENYEQYF. The chain employs TRBV6-2 or TRBV6-3 and TRBJ2-7, with 7 nucleotides matching TRBD2. CDR1 and CDR2 (germline): MNHEY, SVGEGT. This CDR3 is built from 16 residues. With V trimmed by 0 bases and J by 3 bases, 8 bases remained unmatched.

The chain uses TRBV5-1 and TRBJ1-1, with a tentative D call TRBD1 (6 bases). The CDR3 runs 13 residues. The germline V gene has CDR1 SGHRS and CDR2 YFSETQ. V was cut by 4 bases and J by 6 bases, with 13 bases left in between. The CDR3 loop is CASSATGTPEAFF. Here the CDR3 DNA reads TGCGCCAGCAGCGCTACAGGGACTCCTGAAGCTTTCTTT. The full variable domain, rest sourced from reference TRBV5-1 and TRBJ1-1, is KAGVTQTPRYLIKTRGQQVTLSCSPISGHRSVSWYQQTPGQGLQFLFEYFSETQRNKGNFPGRFSGRQFSNSRSEMNVSTLELGDSALYLCASSATGTPEAFFGQGTRLTVV.

This clonotype was observed at least ten times. The chain uses TRBV24-1 and TRBJ2-5, with D perhaps TRBD1 or TRBD2 (5 bases each). The CDR3 loop spans 13 amino acids. Per the germline V gene, CDR1 is KGHDR and CDR2 is SFDVKD. Trimming removed 2 bases at V and 5 bases at J, with 8 bases between. CDR3 bases: TGTGCCACCAGTGATTGGGACGAGGAGACCCAGTACTTC. Encoded protein: CATSDWDEETQYF.

This clonotype was found many times. The rearrangement joins TRBV29-1 to TRBJ2-3, with 9 bases that match TRBD1. The length of the CDR3 is 13 residues. With 6 bases clipped from V and 4 bases from J, the junction kept 5 bases outside the gene matches. Germline CDR1 reads SQVTM; CDR2 reads ANQGSEA. DNA for the CDR3: TGCAGCGTGGACAGGGGAGGCCCAGATACGCAGTATTTT. This encodes CSVDRGGPDTQYF.

This clonotype appeared many times. V usage is TRBV5-6 and J usage is TRBJ2-7; 9 nucleotides match TRBD2. This CDR3 is built from 13 residues. V shed 2 bases and J 4 bases; nucleotides not matched to a gene: 1. Per the germline V gene, CDR1 is SGHDT and CDR2 is YYEEEE. CDR3 protein: CASSFSGSYEQYF. The CDR3 DNA sequence: TGTGCCAGCAGCTTTAGCGGGAGTTACGAGCAGTACTTC.

This clonotype showed up many times. The CDR3, as DNA: TGCAGCGTTGAAGGGCAGGGCTACACTGAAGCTTTCTTT. This gives the protein CSVEGQGYTEAFF. V and J are TRBV29-1 and TRBJ1-1; a weak D match, TRBD1 (5 bases). The CDR3 sequence is 13 residues long. V was shortened by 1 base and J by 3 bases, with 9 bases between the two germline ends. Germline CDR1 reads SQVTM; CDR2 reads ANQGSEA.

This clonotype was seen a few times. The junction shows a germline mismatch at one end, possibly a read error. CDR3: CASSPPPASYEQYF. As DNA, the CDR3 is TGTGCCAGCTCTCCACCACCAGCATCCTACGAGCAGTACTTC. The J gene is TRBJ2-7, the V gene TRBV18, with unresolved D. The CDR3 is 14 amino acids. The germline V gene has CDR1 KGHSH and CDR2 LQKENI.

The chain joins TRBV11-3 to TRBJ2-1; 8 bases fit TRBD2. V was pared by 5 bases and J by 9 bases, with 9 bases of the junction left unmatched. The length of the CDR3 is 14 residues. Germline V gene data show CDR1 as SGHNT and CDR2 as YENEEA. The CDR3 region has the DNA TGTGCCAGCAGCCCCCGGGGACTAGATTTTGAGCAGTTCTTC. Its translation: CASSPRGLDFEQFF. The full variable domain, its missing parts supplied by reference TRBV11-3 and TRBJ2-1, is EAGVVQSPRYKIIEKKQPVAFWCNPISGHNTLYWYLQNLGQGPELLIRYENEEAVDDSQLPKDRFSAERLKGVDSTLKIQPAELGDSAVYLCASSPRGLDFEQFFGPGTRLTVL.

The chain combines TRBV11-2 with TRBJ2-7; D may be TRBD1 or TRBD2 (5 bases each). Deletions cut 5 bases from V and 2 bases from J, with 19 bases between. Germline V gene lookup returns CDR1 SGHAT and CDR2 FQNNGV. The CDR3 spans 16 residues. The CDR3 protein is CASSPRLGDLPYEQYF. The CDR3 nucleotides are TGTGCCAGCAGCCCGCGGTTAGGGGACCTCCCCTACGAGCAGTACTTC.

In its sample, this clonotype was seen many times. The chain recombines TRBV3-1 with TRBJ1-2; 8 nucleotides align to TRBD1. Losses at the gene ends were 2 bases for V and 3 bases for J; bases not matched to a gene: 5. From germline, CDR1 is LGHDT and CDR2 YNNKEL (reference sequence). The CDR3 is 15 amino acids. CDR3: CASSQSTGVYYGYTF. CDR3 sequence (DNA): TGTGCCAGCAGCCAATCGACAGGGGTCTACTATGGCTACACCTTC.

As to this clonotype: A much larger clone lies one base from this, so it may be a read error. The chain carries TRBV3-1 and TRBJ2-5; D possibly matches TRBD1 or TRBD2 (5 bases each). The CDR3 has 15 amino acids. Per the germline V gene, CDR1 is LGHDT and CDR2 is YNNKEL (reference sequence). Trimming left V 3 bases short and J 4 bases short, with 15 bases between. The CDR3 region has the DNA TGTGCCAGCAGCCATGGGGTAGTGGGGGTAGAGACCCAGTACTTC. As protein: CASSHGVVGVETQYF.

This clonotype was observed a handful of times. CDR3 DNA: TGTGCCAGCGACAGGGGGGGAGGTATGAACACTGAAGCTTTCTTT. This translates into CASDRGGGMNTEAFF. The V and J genes are TRBV7-9 and TRBJ1-1; 9 nucleotides align to TRBD1. Trimming removed 8 bases from V and 0 bases from J; junction bases left unmatched: 7. Germline CDR1 SEHNR, CDR2 FQNEAQ (reference sequence). The CDR3 has 15 residues. The full variable domain, its missing parts supplied by reference TRBV7-9 and TRBJ1-1, is DTGVSQNPRHKITKRGQNVTFRCDPISEHNRLYWYRQTLGQGPEFLTYFQNEAQLEKSRLLSDRFSAERPKGSFSTLEIQRTEQGDSAMYLCASDRGGGMNTEAFFGQGTRLTVV.